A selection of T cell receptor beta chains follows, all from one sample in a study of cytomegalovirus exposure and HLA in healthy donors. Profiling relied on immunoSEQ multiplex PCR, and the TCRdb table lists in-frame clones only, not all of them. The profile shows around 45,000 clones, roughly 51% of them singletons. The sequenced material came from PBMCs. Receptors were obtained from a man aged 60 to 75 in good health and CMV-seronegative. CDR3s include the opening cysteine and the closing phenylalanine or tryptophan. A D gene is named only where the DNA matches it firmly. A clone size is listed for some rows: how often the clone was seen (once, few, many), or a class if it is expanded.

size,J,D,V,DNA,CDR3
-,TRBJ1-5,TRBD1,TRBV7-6,TGTGCCAGCAGCCGCGGACAGGACAATCAGCCCCAGCATTTT,CASSRGQDNQPQHF
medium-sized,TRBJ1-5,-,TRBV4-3,TGCGCCAGCAGCCCGGAGATCGCCGGTAATCAGCCCCAGCATTTT,CASSPEIAGNQPQHF
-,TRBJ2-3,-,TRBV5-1,TGCGCCAGCAGCTTAGCTCGTGGTATTTTGGATACGCAGTATTTT,CASSLARGILDTQYF
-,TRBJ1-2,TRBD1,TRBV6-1,TGTGCCAGCAACCGACAGGGAAGCTATGGCTACACCTTC,CASNRQGSYGYTF
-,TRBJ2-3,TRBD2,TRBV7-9,TGTGCCAGCAGCCCCAACGCGGGAGCCACAGATACGCAGTATTTT,CASSPNAGATDTQYF
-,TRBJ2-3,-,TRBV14,TGTGCCAGCAGCCAAGATATCGGGGTAGTCGGGGATACGCAGTATTTT,CASSQDIGVVGDTQYF
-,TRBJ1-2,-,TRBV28,TGTGCCAGCAGTTTCCCAGCTAACTATGGCTACACCTTC,CASSFPANYGYTF
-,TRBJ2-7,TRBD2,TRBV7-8,TGTGCCAGCAGCTTAGCGGCGACTAGCGGGGCAAGCTACGAGCAGTACTTC,CASSLAATSGASYEQYF
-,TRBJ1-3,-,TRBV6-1,TGTGCCAGCAGTGAAACGGTTCCGAACTCTGGAAACACCATATATTTT,CASSETVPNSGNTIYF
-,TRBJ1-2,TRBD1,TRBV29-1,TGCAGCGTGGCCGGAGGACAGGGCAGCCCCTCTAACTATGGCTACACCTTC,CSVAGGQGSPSNYGYTF
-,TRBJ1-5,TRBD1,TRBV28,TGTGCCAGCAGTCACAGGGGTGGCAATCAGCCCCAGCATTTT,CASSHRGGNQPQHF
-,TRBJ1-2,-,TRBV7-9,TGTGCCAGCAGTCCTTCAGGGGACTATGGCTACACCTTC,CASSPSGDYGYTF
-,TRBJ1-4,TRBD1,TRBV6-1,TGTGCCAGCAGTGGGGACGGACAGGCTAATGAAAAACTGTTTTTT,CASSGDGQANEKLFF
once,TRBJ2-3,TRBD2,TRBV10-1,TGCGCCAGCAGTGGATCGCGGGAGAGTACAGATACGCAGTATTTT,CASSGSRESTDTQYF
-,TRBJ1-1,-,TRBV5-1,TGCGCCAGCAGCTGGACCGACAGGCTGGCGGCTGAAGCTTTCTTT,CASSWTDRLAAEAFF
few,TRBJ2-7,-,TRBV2,TGTGCCAGCAGTGAATCCCGGGGGGCTGGGAGCTACGAGCAGTACTTC,CASSESRGAGSYEQYF
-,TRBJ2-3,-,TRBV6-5,TGTGCCAGCAGCCACAGGAGTGCAGATACGCAGTATTTT,CASSHRSADTQYF
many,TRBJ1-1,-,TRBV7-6,TGTGCCAGCAGCTTAGCGGCGGGGGGGGTGGTCACTGAAGCTTTCTTT,CASSLAAGGVVTEAFF
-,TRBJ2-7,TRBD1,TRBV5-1,TGCGCCAGCAGCGGCCAACCTCAGGGACAGTCCTACGAGCAGTACTTC,CASSGQPQGQSYEQYF
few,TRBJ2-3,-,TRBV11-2,TGTGCCAGCAGCTTGGTACAGCTCACAGATACGCAGTATTTT,CASSLVQLTDTQYF
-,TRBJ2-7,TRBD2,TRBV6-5,TGTGCCAGCAGTTACGACGCTAGCGGGAAGTACGAGCAGTACTTC,CASSYDASGKYEQYF
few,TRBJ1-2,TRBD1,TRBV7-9,TGTGCCAGCAGCACCCGGGACAGGCCCCACTATGGCTACACCTTC,CASSTRDRPHYGYTF
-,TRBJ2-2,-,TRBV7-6,TGTGCCAGCAGCTTATCAGATAACACCGGGGAGCTGTTTTTT,CASSLSDNTGELFF
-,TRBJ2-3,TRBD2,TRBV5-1,TGCGCCAGCAGTGGCGGGAGCCCAGATACGCAGTATTTT,CASSGGSPDTQYF
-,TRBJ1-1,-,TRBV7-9,TGTGCCAGCAGCTTAGAGGGGGAAGCTGAAGCTTTCTTT,CASSLEGEAEAFF
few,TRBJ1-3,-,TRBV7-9,TGTGCCAGCAGCTTAGTCGCGGGCTTGACAGGAAACACCATATATTTT,CASSLVAGLTGNTIYF
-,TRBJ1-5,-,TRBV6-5,TGTGCCAGCAGGGGAGGGGGTCAGCCCCAGCATTTT,CASRGGGQPQHF
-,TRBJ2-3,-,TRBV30,TGTGCCTGGAGCCCAAGCACAGATACGCAGTATTTT,CAWSPSTDTQYF
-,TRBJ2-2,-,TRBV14,TGTGCCAGCAGCCAAGAGATGGCACAGCCCGGGGAGCTGTTTTTT,CASSQEMAQPGELFF
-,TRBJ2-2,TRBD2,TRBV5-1,TGCGCCAGCAGGTCTAGCGGGAGAATTGGCACCGGGGAGCTGTTTTTT,CASRSSGRIGTGELFF
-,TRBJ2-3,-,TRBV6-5,TGTGCCAGCAGAACCCTCGGGACAGATACGCAGTATTTT,CASRTLGTDTQYF
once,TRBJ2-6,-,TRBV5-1,TGCGCCAGCAGCCCCGGTGGGGCCAACGTCCTGACTTTC,CASSPGGANVLTF
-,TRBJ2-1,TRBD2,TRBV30,TGTGCCTGGAGTGGAAGTAGCGGGGGAAATGAGCAGTTCTTC,CAWSGSSGGNEQFF
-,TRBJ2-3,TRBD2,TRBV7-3,TGTGCCAGCAGCGTAGACCCGGGACTAGCGAGTTATTTT,CASSVDPGLASYF
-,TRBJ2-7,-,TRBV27,TGTGCCAGCAGCCCCCAGAAGGGGTGGGCCTACGAGCAGTACTTC,CASSPQKGWAYEQYF
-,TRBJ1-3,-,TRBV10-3,TGTGCCATCAGCGATCAGGGGAGTTCCCGTAACACCATATATTTT,CAISDQGSSRNTIYF
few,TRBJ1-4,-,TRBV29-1,TGCAGCGTTGAGGCAGCAACTAATGAAAAACTGTTTTTT,CSVEAATNEKLFF
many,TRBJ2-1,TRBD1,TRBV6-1,TGTACGACCCGGACAGGGGGCGGTTTTGAGCAGTTCTTC,CTTRTGGGFEQFF
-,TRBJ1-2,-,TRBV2,TGTGCCAGCAGTGAAGTTGGCAGGAATTATGGCTACACCTTC,CASSEVGRNYGYTF
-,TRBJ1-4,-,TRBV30,TGTGCCTGGGGGGGAGGGTGGAATGAAAAACTGTTTTTT,CAWGGGWNEKLFF
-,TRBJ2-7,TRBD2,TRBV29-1,TGCAGCGTGCGGACTAGTTTATACGAGCAGTACTTC,CSVRTSLYEQYF
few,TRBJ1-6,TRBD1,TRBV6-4,TGTGCCAGCAGTGACGGGACAGATAATTCACCCCTCCACTTT,CASSDGTDNSPLHF
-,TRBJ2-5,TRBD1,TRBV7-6,TGTGCCAGCAGGCCACCCGGACAGGGAGAGACCCAGTACTTC,CASRPPGQGETQYF
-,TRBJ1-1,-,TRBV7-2,TGTGCCAGCAGCTTTTACCTCACAGGGAAACCGAACACTGAAGCTTTCTTT,CASSFYLTGKPNTEAFF
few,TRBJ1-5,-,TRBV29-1,TGCAGCGTGGAGACGGGTCCTGGTCAGCCCCAGCATTTT,CSVETGPGQPQHF
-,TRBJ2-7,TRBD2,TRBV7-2,TGTGCCAGCAGCGAGACTAGCGGGGGAACCTACGAGCAGTACTTC,CASSETSGGTYEQYF
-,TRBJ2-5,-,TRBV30,TGTGCCTGGAGTGAGACGGAGGTGGAGACCCAGTACTTC,CAWSETEVETQYF
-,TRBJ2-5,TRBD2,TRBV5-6,TGTGCCAGCTTCTGGGGAGGGAGGGCCGTGGAGACCCAGTACTTC,CASFWGGRAVETQYF
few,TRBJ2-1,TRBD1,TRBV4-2,TGTGCCAGCAGCCAAGAGGACAGGGGTTCCTACAATGAGCAGTTCTTC,CASSQEDRGSYNEQFF
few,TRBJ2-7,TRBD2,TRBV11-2,TGTGCCAGCAGCTTCGGGACTAGGAGTAGCGAGCAGTACTTC,CASSFGTRSSEQYF
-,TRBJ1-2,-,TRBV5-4,TGTGCCAGCAGGGTGGGACTAGGCGACGGCTACACCTTC,CASRVGLGDGYTF
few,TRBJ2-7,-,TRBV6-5,TGTGCCAGCATGTCCGTCGTTGCGAGGGAGCAGTACTTC,CASMSVVAREQYF
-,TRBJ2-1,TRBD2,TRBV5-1,TGCGCCAGCAGCTTGGGACTAGCGGACAATGAGCAGTTCTTC,CASSLGLADNEQFF
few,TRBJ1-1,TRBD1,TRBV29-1,TGCAGCGTTGCCGCAGGACAGGGTTTCACTGAAGCTTTCTTT,CSVAAGQGFTEAFF